A single sample is the source of the 10 T cell receptor beta chains below, sequenced in a study of T cell responses to AZD1222 COVID-19 vaccine. Measured with immunoSEQ multiplex PCR; TCRdb has only the in-frame clones, and not every one. The profile shows 100,000 to 140,000 clones, around nine tenths of them singletons. Here the sequenced sample was peripheral blood, taken on day 0 of AZD1222 vaccination. The receptors derive from an adult in good health.

V usage is TRBV4-3 and J usage is TRBJ1-3, with D maybe TRBD1 (5 bases). Deletions cut 1 base from V and 3 bases from J, with 10 bases between. Per germline, CDR1 LGHNA and CDR2 YSLEER. CDR3 length equals 15 residues. The CDR3 is CASSQATGNGNTIYF. The DNA of the CDR3 is TGCGCCAGCAGCCAAGCCACAGGCAATGGAAACACCATATATTTT.

The gene calls are TRBV5-4 and TRBJ2-2; D might be TRBD1 (6 bases). This CDR3 comprises 15 residues. CDR1 and CDR2 from the germline V gene are SGHNT and YYREEE (reference sequence). V gave up 0 bases and J gave up 1 base, with 7 bases separating them. CDR3 amino acids: CASSLVQGNTGELFF. The CDR3 bases are TGTGCCAGCAGCTTGGTACAGGGGAACACCGGGGAGCTGTTTTTT.

The chain is built from TRBV6-1 and TRBJ1-1; weak D call: TRBD1 (5 bases). The germline V and J ends were trimmed by 2 bases and 10 bases, with 11 bases remaining between them. The CDR3 contains 12 residues. Germline V CDR1 and CDR2: MNHNS, SASEGT. The CDR3 DNA is TGTGCCAGCAGTGAATGGGCCGGGGGAGCTTTCTTT. As protein: CASSEWAGGAFF.

The CDR3 sequence is CASSLGGTGYEQYF. CDR3 DNA: TGTGCCAGCAGCTTAGGGGGGACAGGGTACGAGCAGTACTTC. The chain combines TRBV7-8 with TRBJ2-7, with 9 nucleotides matching TRBD1. The V segment lost 1 base and the J segment 4 bases; nucleotides outside the gene matches: 2. This CDR3 is 14 amino acids long. CDR1 is SGHVS and CDR2 is FQNEAQ in the germline V gene.

The chain uses TRBV3-1 (or the pseudogene TRBV3-2) and TRBJ1-6; possible D gene TRBD1, 6 bases. The germline V gene encodes CDR1 LGHDT and CDR2 YNNKEL (reference sequence). V lost 5 bases, J lost 11 bases, and 19 bases lay in between. The CDR3 spans 15 residues. CDR3 amino acids: CASSADSSLRAPLHF. The CDR3 DNA sequence: TGTGCCAGCAGCGCGGACAGTTCGTTAAGGGCACCCCTCCACTTT.

This clone was seen once. This rearrangement joins TRBV7-9 to TRBJ1-4; no clear D gene. The CDR3 consists of 14 residues. Germline CDR1 and CDR2: SEHNR and FQNEAQ (reference sequence). V was shortened by 8 bases and J by 8 bases, with 18 bases between the two germline ends. In DNA, the CDR3 is TGTGCCAGCGGATTACCGGGAACGGGGGAAAAACTGTTTTTT. Protein: CASGLPGTGEKLFF.

In its sample, this clone was seen once. J is TRBJ1-4 and V is TRBV7-9; D not resolved. The CDR3 length is 15 residues. Germline loops: CDR1 SEHNR, CDR2 FQNEAQ (reference sequence). Trimming took 3 bases from V and 5 from J, leaving 13 bases between them. The CDR3 nucleotides read TGTGCCAGCAGCTTTTCGGCCAGCCGCAATGAAAAACTGTTTTTT. This sequence encodes CASSFSASRNEKLFF.

This chain connects TRBV12-5 to TRBJ2-1; TRBD1 aligns across 7 bases. Trimming took 2 bases from V and 7 from J; bases not matched to a gene: 5. The CDR3 sequence is 14 residues long. Germline values: CDR1 LGHNT, CDR2 FRNRAP. As DNA, the CDR3 is TGTGCTAGTGGTTTGACAACAGGGGAGAATGAGCAGTTCTTC. It yields the protein CASGLTTGENEQFF. Drawing the rest from reference TRBV12-5 and TRBJ2-1, the complete variable domain is DARVTQTPRHKVTEMGQEVTMRCQPILGHNTVFWYRQTMMQGLELLAYFRNRAPLDDSGMPKDRFSAEMPDATLATLKIQPSEPRDSAVYFCASGLTTGENEQFFGPGTRLTVL.

The genes are TRBV7-9 and TRBJ2-1; tentatively, D is TRBD2 (5 bases). The CDR3 extends over 16 amino acids. Germline CDR1 SEHNR, CDR2 FQNEAQ (reference sequence). The ends were cut back, 5 bases at V and 7 bases at J, with 21 bases in the middle. Here the CDR3 DNA reads TGTGCCAGCAGCCCAAAAACTAGAACCAACGGGAATGAGCAGTTCTTC. It specifies CASSPKTRTNGNEQFF.

The genes are TRBV5-8 and TRBJ2-3, with 12 bases that match TRBD2. V trimming: 0 bases; J trimming: 5 bases; junction bases outside the gene matches: 7. The germline CDR1 and CDR2 sequences are SGHTS and YDEGEE. This CDR3 is 17 amino acids long. CDR3 sequence reads: CASSLGLAGGPKDTQYF. CDR3 coding DNA: TGTGCCAGCAGCTTGGGTCTAGCGGGGGGGCCGAAAGATACGCAGTATTTT.